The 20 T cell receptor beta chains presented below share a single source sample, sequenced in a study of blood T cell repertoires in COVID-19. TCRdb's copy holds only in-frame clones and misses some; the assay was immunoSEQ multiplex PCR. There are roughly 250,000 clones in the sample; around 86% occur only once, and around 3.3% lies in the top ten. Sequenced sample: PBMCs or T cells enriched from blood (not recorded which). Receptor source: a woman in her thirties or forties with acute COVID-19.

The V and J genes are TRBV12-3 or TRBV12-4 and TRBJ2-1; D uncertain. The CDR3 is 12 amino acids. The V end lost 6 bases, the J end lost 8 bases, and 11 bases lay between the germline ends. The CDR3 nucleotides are TGTGCCAGCAGCCGTAGTAAGCATGAGCAGTTCTTC. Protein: CASSRSKHEQFF.

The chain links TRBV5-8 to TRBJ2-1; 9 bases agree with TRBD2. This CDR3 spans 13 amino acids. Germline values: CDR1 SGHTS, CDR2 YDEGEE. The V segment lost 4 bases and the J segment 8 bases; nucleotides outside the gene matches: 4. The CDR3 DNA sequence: TGTGCCAGCAGCGCGGGGGGGGCGGATGAGCAGTTCTTC. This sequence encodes CASSAGGADEQFF.

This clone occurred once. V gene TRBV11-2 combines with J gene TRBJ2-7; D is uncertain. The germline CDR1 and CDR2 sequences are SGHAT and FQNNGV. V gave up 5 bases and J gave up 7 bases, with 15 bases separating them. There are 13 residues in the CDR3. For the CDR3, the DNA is TGTGCCAGCAGCCCTATTCTCCCCGGGGAGCAGTACTTC. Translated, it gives CASSPILPGEQYF.

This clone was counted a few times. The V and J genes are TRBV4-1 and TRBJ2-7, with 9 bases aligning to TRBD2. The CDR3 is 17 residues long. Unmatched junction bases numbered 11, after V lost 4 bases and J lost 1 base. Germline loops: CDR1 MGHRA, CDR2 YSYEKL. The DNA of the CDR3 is TGCGCCAGCAGCCCCTCTACCGGGACTAGCCCTTCCTACGAGCAGTACTTC. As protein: CASSPSTGTSPSYEQYF.

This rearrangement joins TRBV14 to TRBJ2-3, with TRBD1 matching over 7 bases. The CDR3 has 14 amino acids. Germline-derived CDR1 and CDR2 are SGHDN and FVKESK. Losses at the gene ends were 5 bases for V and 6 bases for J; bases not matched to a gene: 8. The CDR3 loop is CASSDIGTVDTQYF. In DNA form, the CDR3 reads TGTGCCAGCAGCGATATCGGGACAGTGGATACGCAGTATTTT.

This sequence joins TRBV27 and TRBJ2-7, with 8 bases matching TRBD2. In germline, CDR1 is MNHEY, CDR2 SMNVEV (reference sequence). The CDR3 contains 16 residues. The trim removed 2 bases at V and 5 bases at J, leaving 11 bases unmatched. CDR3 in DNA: TGTGCCAGCAGTTTACGCCCGGGACTAGTTTTAGACGAGCAGTACTTC. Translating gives CASSLRPGLVLDEQYF.

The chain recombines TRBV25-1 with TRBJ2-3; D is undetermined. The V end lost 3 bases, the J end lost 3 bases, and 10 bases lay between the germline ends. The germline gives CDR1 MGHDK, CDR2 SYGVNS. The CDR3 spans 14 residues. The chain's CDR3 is CASSEILLTDTQYF. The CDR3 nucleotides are TGTGCCAGCAGTGAGATCTTACTTACAGATACGCAGTATTTT.

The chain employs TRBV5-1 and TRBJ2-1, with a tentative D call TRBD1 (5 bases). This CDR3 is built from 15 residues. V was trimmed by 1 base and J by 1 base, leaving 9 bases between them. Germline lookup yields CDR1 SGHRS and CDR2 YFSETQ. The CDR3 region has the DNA TGCGCCAGCAGCTTGTACCAGGGTTCCTACAATGAGCAGTTCTTC. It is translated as CASSLYQGSYNEQFF.

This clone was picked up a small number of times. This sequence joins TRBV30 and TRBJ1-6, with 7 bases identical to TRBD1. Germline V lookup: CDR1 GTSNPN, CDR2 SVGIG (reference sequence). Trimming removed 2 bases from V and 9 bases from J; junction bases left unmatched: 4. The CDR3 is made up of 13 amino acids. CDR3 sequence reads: CAWSLGQSSPLHF. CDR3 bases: TGTGCCTGGAGTTTGGGACAGAGTTCACCCCTCCACTTT.

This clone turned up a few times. In DNA, the CDR3 is TGTGCCAGCAGTGAGGGCAGGGGTCACGAGCAGTACTTC. It is translated as CASSEGRGHEQYF. The chain uses TRBV25-1 and TRBJ2-7; the D gene is possibly TRBD1 (6 bases). The CDR3 spans 13 residues. Germline-derived CDR1 and CDR2 are MGHDK and SYGVNS. Deletions cut 3 bases from V and 5 bases from J, with 11 bases between.

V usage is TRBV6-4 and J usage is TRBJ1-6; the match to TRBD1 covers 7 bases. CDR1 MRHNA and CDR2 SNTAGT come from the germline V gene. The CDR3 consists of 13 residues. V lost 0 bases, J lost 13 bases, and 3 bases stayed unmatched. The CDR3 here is CASSDSTGRPLHF. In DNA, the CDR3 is TGTGCCAGCAGTGACTCGACAGGGCGGCCCCTCCACTTT.

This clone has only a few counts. CDR3 protein: CASSLEVGKTSGDSYNEQFF. The DNA for the CDR3 is TGTGCCAGCAGCTTAGAAGTCGGTAAGACTAGCGGGGATTCCTACAATGAGCAGTTCTTC. The chain uses TRBV11-3 and TRBJ2-1, with TRBD2 identical over 11 bases. The CDR3 has 20 amino acids. Trimming cost V 0 bases and J 1 base; bases outside gene matches: 11. Germline CDR1 reads SGHNT; CDR2 reads YENEEA.

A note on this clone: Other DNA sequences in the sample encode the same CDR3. The CDR3 spells CASSPGQGAYEQYF. The CDR3 bases are TGTGCCAGTAGTCCAGGACAGGGGGCCTACGAGCAGTACTTC. V usage is TRBV19 and J usage is TRBJ2-7; 10 nucleotides line up with TRBD1. The germline V gene encodes CDR1 LNHDA and CDR2 SQIVND (reference sequence). This CDR3 has 14 residues. V lost 5 bases and J lost 2; bases outside the gene matches: 3.

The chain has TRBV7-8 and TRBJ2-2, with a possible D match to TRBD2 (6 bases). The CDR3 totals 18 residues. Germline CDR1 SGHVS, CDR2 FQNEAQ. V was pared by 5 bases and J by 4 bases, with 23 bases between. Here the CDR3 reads CASSIQRAVAEFTGELFF. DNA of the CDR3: TGTGCCAGCAGCATACAAAGGGCGGTAGCGGAATTCACCGGGGAGCTGTTTTTT.

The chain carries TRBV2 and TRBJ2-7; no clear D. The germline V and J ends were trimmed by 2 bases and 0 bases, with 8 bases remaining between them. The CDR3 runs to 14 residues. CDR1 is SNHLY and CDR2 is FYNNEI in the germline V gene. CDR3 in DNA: TGTGCCAGCAGTGAATCCCAGGTCTCCTACGAGCAGTACTTC. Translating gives CASSESQVSYEQYF. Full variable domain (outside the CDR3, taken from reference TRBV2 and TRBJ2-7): EPEVTQTPSHQVTQMGQEVILRCVPISNHLYFYWYRQILGQKVEFLVSFYNNEISEKSEIFDDQFSVERPDGSNFTLKIRSTKLEDSAMYFCASSESQVSYEQYFGPGTRLTVT.

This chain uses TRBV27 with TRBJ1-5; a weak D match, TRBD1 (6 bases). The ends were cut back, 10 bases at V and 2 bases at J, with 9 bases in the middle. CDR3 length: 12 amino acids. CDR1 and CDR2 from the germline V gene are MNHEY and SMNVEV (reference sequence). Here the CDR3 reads CATWTGNQPQHF. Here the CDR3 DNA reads TGTGCCACCTGGACAGGCAATCAGCCCCAGCATTTT.

CDR3 sequence: CATSDPTGSGANVLTF. The CDR3 region has the DNA TGTGCCACCAGTGACCCTACCGGCTCTGGGGCCAACGTCCTGACTTTC. This chain joins TRBV24-1 and TRBJ2-6, with D unresolved. The CDR3 spans 16 residues. Germline loops: CDR1 KGHDR, CDR2 SFDVKD. V lost 4 bases, J lost 0 bases, and 9 bases lay in between.

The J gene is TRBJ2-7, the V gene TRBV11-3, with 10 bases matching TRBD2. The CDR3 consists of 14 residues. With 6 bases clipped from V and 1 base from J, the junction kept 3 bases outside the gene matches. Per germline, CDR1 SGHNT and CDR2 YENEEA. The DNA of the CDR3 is TGTGCCAGCAGTTGGACTAGCGGTTCCTACGAGCAGTACTTC. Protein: CASSWTSGSYEQYF.

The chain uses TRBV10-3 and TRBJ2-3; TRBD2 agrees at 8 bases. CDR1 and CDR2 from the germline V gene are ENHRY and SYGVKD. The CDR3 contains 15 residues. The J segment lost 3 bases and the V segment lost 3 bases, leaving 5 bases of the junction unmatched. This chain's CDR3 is CAISDPAGETDTQYF. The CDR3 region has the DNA TGTGCCATCAGTGATCCAGCGGGAGAGACAGATACGCAGTATTTT.

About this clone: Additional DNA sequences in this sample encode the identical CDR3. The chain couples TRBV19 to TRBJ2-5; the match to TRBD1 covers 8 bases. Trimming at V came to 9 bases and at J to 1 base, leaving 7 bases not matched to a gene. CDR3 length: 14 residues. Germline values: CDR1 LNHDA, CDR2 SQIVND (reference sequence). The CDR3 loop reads CASSLDRAQETQYF. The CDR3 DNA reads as TGTGCCAGCTCCTTGGACAGGGCCCAAGAGACCCAGTACTTC.